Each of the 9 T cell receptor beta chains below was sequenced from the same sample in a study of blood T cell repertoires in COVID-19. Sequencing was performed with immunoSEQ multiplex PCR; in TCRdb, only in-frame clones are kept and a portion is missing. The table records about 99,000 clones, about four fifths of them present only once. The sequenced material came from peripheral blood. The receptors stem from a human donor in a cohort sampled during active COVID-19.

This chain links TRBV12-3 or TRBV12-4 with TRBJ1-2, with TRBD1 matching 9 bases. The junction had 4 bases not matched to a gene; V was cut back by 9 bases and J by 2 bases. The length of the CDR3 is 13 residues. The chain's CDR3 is CASNTGGNYGYTF. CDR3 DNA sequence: TGTGCCAGTAACACAGGGGGCAACTATGGCTACACCTTC.

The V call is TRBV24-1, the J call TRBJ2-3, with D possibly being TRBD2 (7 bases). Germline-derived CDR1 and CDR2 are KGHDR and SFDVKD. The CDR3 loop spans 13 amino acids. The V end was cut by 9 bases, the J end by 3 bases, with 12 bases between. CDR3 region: CATSRGGTDTQYF. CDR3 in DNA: TGTGCCACCTCGAGGGGGGGTACAGATACGCAGTATTTT.

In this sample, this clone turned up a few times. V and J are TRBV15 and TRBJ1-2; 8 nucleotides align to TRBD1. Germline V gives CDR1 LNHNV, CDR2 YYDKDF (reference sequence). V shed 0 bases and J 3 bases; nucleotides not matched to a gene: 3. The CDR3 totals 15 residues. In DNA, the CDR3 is TGTGCCACCAGCAGAGAGACAGGGGCGGACTATGGCTACACCTTC. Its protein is CATSRETGADYGYTF.

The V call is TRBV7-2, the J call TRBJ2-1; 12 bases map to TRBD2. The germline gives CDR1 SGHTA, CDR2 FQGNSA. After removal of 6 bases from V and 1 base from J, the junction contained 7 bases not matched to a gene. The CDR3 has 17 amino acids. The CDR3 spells CASSYRLAGASYNEQFF. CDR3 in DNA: TGTGCCAGCAGTTACCGACTAGCGGGGGCGTCCTACAATGAGCAGTTCTTC. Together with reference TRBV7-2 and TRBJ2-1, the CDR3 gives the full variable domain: GAGVSQSPSNKVTEKGKDVELRCDPISGHTALYWYRQSLGQGLEFLIYFQGNSAPDKSGLPSDRFSAERTGGSVSTLTIQRTQQEDSAVYLCASSYRLAGASYNEQFFGPGTRLTVL.

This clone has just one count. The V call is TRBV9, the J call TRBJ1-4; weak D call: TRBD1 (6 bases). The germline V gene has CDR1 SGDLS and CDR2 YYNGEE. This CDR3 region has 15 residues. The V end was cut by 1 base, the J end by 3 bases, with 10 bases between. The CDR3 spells CASSVQQGANEKLFF. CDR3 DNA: TGTGCCAGCAGCGTACAACAGGGCGCTAATGAAAAACTGTTTTTT.

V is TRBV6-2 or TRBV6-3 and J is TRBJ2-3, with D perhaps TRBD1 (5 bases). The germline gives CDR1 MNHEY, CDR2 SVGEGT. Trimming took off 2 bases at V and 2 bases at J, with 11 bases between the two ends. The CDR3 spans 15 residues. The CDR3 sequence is CASSYAGLVTDTQYF. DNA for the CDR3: TGTGCCAGCAGTTACGCAGGGCTCGTCACAGATACGCAGTATTTT.

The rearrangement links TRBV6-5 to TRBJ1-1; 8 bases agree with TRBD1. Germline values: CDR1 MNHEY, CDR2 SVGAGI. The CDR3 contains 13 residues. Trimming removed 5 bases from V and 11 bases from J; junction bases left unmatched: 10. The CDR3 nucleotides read TGTGCCAGCAGTCCCCCCCAGGGGGCGGTGGCTTTCTTT. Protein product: CASSPPQGAVAFF.

CDR3 nucleotide sequence: TGTGCCAGCAGCTTAACGATCAGGGACAATACGCAGTATTTT. Protein product: CASSLTIRDNTQYF. The chain uses TRBV7-3 and TRBJ2-3; D possibly corresponds to TRBD1 (6 bases). The V end was cut by 0 bases, the J end by 7 bases, with 11 bases between. This CDR3 has 14 residues. In germline, CDR1 is SGHTA, CDR2 FQGTGA.

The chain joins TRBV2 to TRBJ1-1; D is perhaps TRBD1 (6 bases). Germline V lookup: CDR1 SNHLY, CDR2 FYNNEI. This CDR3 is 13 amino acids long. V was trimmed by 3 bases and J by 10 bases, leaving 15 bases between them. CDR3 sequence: CASSEGRGYSAFF. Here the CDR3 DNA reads TGTGCCAGCAGTGAGGGCAGGGGTTATTCAGCTTTCTTT.